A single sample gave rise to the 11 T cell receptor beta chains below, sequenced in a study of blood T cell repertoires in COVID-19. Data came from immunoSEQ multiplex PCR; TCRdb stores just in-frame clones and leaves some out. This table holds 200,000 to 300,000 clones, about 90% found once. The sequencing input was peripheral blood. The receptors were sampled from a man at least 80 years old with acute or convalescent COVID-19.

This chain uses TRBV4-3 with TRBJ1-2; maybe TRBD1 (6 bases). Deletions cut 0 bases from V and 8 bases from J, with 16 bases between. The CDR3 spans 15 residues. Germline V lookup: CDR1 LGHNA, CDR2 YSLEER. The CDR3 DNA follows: TGCGCCAGCAGCCAAGATAATGCCCGGGGGGCCGGCTACACCTTC. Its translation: CASSQDNARGAGYTF.

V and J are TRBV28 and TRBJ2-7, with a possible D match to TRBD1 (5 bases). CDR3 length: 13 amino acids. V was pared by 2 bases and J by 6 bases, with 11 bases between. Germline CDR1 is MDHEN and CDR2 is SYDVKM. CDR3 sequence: CASSLQTVGEQYF. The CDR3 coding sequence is TGTGCCAGCAGTTTACAGACAGTAGGCGAGCAGTACTTC.

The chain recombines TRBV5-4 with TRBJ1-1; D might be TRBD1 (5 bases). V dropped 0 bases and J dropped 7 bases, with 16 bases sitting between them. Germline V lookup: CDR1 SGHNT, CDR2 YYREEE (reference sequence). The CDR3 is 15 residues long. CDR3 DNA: TGTGCCAGCAGCTTGGAAGGTTCGCGGCAGGGTGAAGCTTTCTTT. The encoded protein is CASSLEGSRQGEAFF.

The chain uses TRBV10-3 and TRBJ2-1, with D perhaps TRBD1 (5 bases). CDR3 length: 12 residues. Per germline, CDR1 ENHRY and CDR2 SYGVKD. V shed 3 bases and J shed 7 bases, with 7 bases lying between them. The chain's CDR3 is CAISDAGNEQFF. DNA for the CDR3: TGTGCCATCAGTGATGCAGGGAATGAGCAGTTCTTC.

CDR3 protein: CASSLPSGPYNEQFF. The CDR3 DNA follows: TGTGCCAGCAGCCTACCTAGCGGTCCCTACAATGAGCAGTTCTTC. The gene calls are TRBV28 and TRBJ2-1, with 7 positions matching TRBD2. The CDR3 length is 15 residues. With 6 bases clipped from V and 2 bases from J, the junction kept 7 bases outside the gene matches. Looked up from germline, CDR1 is MDHEN and CDR2 is SYDVKM.

Here the CDR3 DNA reads TGTGCCAGCAGCGTAGAGGGACACTCGTTACTAACAGATACGCAGTATTTT. It is translated as CASSVEGHSLLTDTQYF. The chain has TRBV9 and TRBJ2-3, with D tentatively TRBD1 (6 bases). CDR3 size: 17 residues. V was cut by 0 bases and J by 3 bases, with 17 bases left in between. Germline loops: CDR1 SGDLS, CDR2 YYNGEE. Full variable domain (remainder filled in from reference TRBV9 and TRBJ2-3): DSGVTQTPKHLITATGQRVTLRCSPRSGDLSVYWYQQSLDQGLQFLIQYYNGEERAKGNILERFSAQQFPDLHSELNLSSLELGDSALYFCASSVEGHSLLTDTQYFGPGTRLTVL.

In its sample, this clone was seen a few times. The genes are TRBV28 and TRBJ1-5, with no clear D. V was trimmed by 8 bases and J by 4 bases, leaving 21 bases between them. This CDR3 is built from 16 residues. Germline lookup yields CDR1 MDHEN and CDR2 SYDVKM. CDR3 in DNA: TGTGCCAGCTTACCTCTGGTTGGTAGCTTGAATCAGCCCCAGCATTTT. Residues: CASLPLVGSLNQPQHF.

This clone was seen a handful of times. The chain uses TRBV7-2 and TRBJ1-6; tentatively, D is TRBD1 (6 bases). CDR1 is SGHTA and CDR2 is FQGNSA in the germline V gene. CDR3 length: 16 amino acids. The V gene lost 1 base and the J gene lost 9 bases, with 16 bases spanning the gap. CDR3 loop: CASSLDSQGYGSPLHF. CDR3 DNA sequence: TGTGCCAGCAGCTTAGACTCCCAGGGGTATGGTTCACCCCTCCACTTT.

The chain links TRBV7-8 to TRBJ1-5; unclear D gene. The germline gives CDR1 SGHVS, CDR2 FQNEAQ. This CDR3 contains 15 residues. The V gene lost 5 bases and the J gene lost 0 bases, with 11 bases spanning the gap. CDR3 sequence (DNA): TGTGCCAGCAGCACCGACATTTATAGCAATCAGCCCCAGCATTTT. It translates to CASSTDIYSNQPQHF.

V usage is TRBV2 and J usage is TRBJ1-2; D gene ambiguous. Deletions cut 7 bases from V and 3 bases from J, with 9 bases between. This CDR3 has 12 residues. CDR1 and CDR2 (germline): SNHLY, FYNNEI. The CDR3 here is CASNLRDYGYTF. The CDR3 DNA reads TGTGCCAGCAACCTGAGGGACTATGGCTACACCTTC.

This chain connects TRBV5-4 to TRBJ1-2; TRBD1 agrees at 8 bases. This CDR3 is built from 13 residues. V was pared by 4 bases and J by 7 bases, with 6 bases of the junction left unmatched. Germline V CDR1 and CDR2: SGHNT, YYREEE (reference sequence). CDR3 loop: CASSGQGNFGYTF. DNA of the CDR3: TGTGCCAGCAGCGGACAGGGTAATTTTGGCTACACCTTC. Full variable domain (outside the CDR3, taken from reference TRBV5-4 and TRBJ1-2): ETGVTQSPTHLIKTRGQQVTLRCSSQSGHNTVSWYQQALGQGPQFIFQYYREEENGRGNFPPRFSGLQFPNYSSELNVNALELDDSALYLCASSGQGNFGYTFGSGTRLTVV.